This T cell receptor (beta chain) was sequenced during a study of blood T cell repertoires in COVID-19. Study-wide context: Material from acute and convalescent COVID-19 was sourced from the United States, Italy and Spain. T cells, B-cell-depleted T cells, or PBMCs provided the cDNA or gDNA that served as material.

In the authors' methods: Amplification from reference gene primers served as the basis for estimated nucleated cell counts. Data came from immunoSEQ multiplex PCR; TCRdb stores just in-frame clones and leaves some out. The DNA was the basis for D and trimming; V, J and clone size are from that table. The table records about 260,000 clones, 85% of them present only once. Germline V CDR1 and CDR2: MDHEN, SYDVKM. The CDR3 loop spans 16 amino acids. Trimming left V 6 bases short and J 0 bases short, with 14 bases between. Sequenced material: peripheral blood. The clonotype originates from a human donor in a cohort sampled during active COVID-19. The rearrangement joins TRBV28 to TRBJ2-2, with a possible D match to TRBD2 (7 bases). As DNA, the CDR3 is TGTGCCAGCAGCCGTGCGGGGGCCACGAACACCGGGGAGCTGTTTTTT. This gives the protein CASSRAGATNTGELFF.